The 32 T cell receptor beta chains below were found in one sample sequenced in a study of spatial heterogeneity in lung cancer. Study results and limitations: The number of expanded tumor alpha and beta chains correlated with mutation number.

Time point here: sample taken at primary tumor resection. For these receptors, no antigen is known. TCRdb re-called the 5' RACE reads with MiXCR, one entry per CDR3 protein. The sample contains under 15,000 distinct CDR3 sequences, less than 6.5% of which appear only once. The sequencing used lung tumor tissue, collected at surgery. Receptors originate from a female donor with early-stage non-small cell lung cancer.

This clonotype qualifies as medium-sized (0.01 to 0.1%). Because this beta chain is a stray read in a library intended to capture alpha chains, its abundance should not be given much weight. The V call is TRBV5-1, the J call TRBJ2-7; 10 bases map to TRBD2. CDR3 size: 16 residues. Germline CDR1 reads SGHRS; CDR2 reads YFSETQ. V dropped 3 bases and J dropped 1; count of bases not matched to a gene: 7. CDR3 coding DNA: TGCGCCAGCAGCTGGGGACGGACTAGCGGATCCTACGAGCAGTACTTC. Translating gives CASSWGRTSGSYEQYF.

At least ten counts were recorded for this clonotype. Within a library made for alpha chains, this beta chain is off target, and its count is uninformative. V usage is TRBV12-3 or TRBV12-4 and J usage is TRBJ2-7; D gene unclear. The length of the CDR3 is 14 residues. Between the trimmed V and J ends, which lost 3 bases and 3 bases, there was a span of 12 bases. CDR3 sequence reads: CASSFLGRLYEQYF. CDR3 nucleotides: TGTGCCAGCAGTTTCCTTGGACGCCTCTACGAGCAGTACTTC.

This clonotype occurred many times. This beta chain turned up in a library designed for alpha chains; as an off-target read, its abundance says little. The chain has TRBV18 and TRBJ2-3; TRBD2 matches 7 bases. V dropped 1 base and J dropped 1; count of bases not matched to a gene: 2. Looked up from germline, CDR1 is KGHSH and CDR2 is LQKENI. The CDR3 runs 15 residues. This chain's CDR3 is CASSPQGRGTDTQYF. CDR3 coding DNA: TGTGCCAGCTCACCACAAGGGAGGGGCACAGATACGCAGTATTTT.

This clonotype has ten or more counts. Because the library targeted alpha chains, this beta chain is an off-target read whose size means little. V gene TRBV6-2 or TRBV6-3 combines with J gene TRBJ2-5; the D gene is possibly TRBD2 (6 bases). V was trimmed by 8 bases and J by 5 bases, leaving 12 bases between them. There are 12 residues in the CDR3. Germline values: CDR1 MNHEY, CDR2 SVGEGT. CDR3 sequence (DNA): TGTGCCAGCCGGGGACGGGGGGAGACCCAGTACTTC. Its protein is CASRGRGETQYF.

The sample holds a few counts of this clonotype. As an off-target read in a library built for alpha chains, this beta chain has a frequency of little significance. The V call is TRBV30, the J call TRBJ2-1; D gene unclear. CDR3 length: 13 residues. Trimming removed 0 bases at V and 7 bases at J, with 10 bases between. Looked up from germline, CDR1 is GTSNPN and CDR2 is SVGIG (reference sequence). CDR3 DNA: TGTGCCTGGAGTGTGGACGCCGAGAATGAGCAGTTCTTC. Residues: CAWSVDAENEQFF.

The table lists this clonotype with many counts. Found in a library prepared for alpha chains, this beta chain is an off-target read, and its abundance has little meaning. This chain joins TRBV6-2 or TRBV6-3 and TRBJ1-2; no clear D gene. V lost 5 bases and J lost 4, with 8 bases in between. This CDR3 region has 12 residues. CDR1 is MNHEY and CDR2 is SVGEGT in the germline V gene. CDR3 region: CASSPMGYGYTF. In nucleotides, the CDR3 is TGTGCCAGCAGTCCCATGGGCTATGGCTACACCTTC.

In this sample, this clonotype turned up many times. This beta chain is off target for a library built for alpha chains, so its abundance means little. The V and J genes are TRBV7-9 and TRBJ1-2, with D maybe TRBD1 (6 bases). This CDR3 spans 12 amino acids. Germline V lookup: CDR1 SEHNR, CDR2 FQNEAQ (reference sequence). Trimming left V 3 bases short and J 8 bases short, with 10 bases between. CDR3 in DNA: TGTGCCAGCAGCTTGATAGGACAGGGCTACACCTTC. Residues: CASSLIGQGYTF.

This clonotype has at least ten counts. A library prepared for alpha chains yielded this beta chain as an off-target read; its size is of little meaning. The genes are TRBV5-1 and TRBJ2-2; D is unresolved. The CDR3 runs 13 residues. Trimming left V 4 bases short and J 2 bases short, with 6 bases between. CDR1 and CDR2 from the germline V gene are SGHRS and YFSETQ. CDR3 sequence (DNA): TGCGCCAGCAGCCCAAAAAACACCGGGGAGCTGTTTTTT. It specifies CASSPKNTGELFF.

This clonotype was recorded many times. Little can be read into the size of this beta chain, an off-target read in a library designed for alpha chains. The genes are TRBV18 and TRBJ2-3; TRBD1 agrees at 8 bases. Germline CDR1 is KGHSH and CDR2 is LQKENI. J gave up 2 bases and V 2 bases, and 9 bases lay outside the gene matches. This CDR3 is built from 17 residues. CDR3 DNA: TGTGCCAGCTCACCAGCCTACCAGGGGGCTCTCACAGATACGCAGTATTTT. It yields the protein CASSPAYQGALTDTQYF.

At least ten counts were recorded for this clonotype. A library made for alpha chains picked up this beta chain off target, so its size means little. V usage is TRBV4-2 and J usage is TRBJ2-1; 8 bases line up with TRBD2. The germline V gene has CDR1 LGHNA and CDR2 YNFKEQ. Trimming at V came to 1 base and at J to 10 bases, leaving 6 bases not matched to a gene. The CDR3 is 14 residues long. CDR3 coding DNA: TGTGCCAGCAGCCAAGGGACGGGGGGGCGCGAGCAGTTCTTC. This codes for CASSQGTGGREQFF.

This clonotype was seen repeatedly, ten times or more. This beta chain is off target for a library built for alpha chains, so its abundance means little. The V and J genes are TRBV20-1 and TRBJ2-5; no definite D call. The ends were cut back, 5 bases at V and 5 bases at J, with 9 bases in the middle. The germline CDR1 and CDR2 sequences are DFQATT and SNEGSKA (reference sequence). This CDR3 is built from 11 residues. The CDR3 DNA reads TGCAGTGCTGAACTGGGGGAGACCCAGTACTTC. Its protein is CSAELGETQYF.

Turning to this clonotype: This beta chain turned up in a library designed for alpha chains; as an off-target read, its abundance says little. The V and J genes are TRBV18 and TRBJ1-6; D unclear. The V end was cut by 6 bases, the J end by 9 bases, with 9 bases between. The V gene's germline CDR1 is KGHSH and CDR2 LQKENI. The CDR3 extends over 12 amino acids. CDR3 sequence reads: CASSSPPSPLHF. In DNA form, the CDR3 reads TGTGCCAGCTCGTCCCCCCCTTCACCCCTCCACTTT.

This clonotype came up many times. This beta chain is a stray sequence in a library constructed for alpha chains; its clone size is not meaningful. The gene calls are TRBV20-1 and TRBJ1-1, with TRBD1 identical over 8 bases. J was trimmed by 5 bases and V by 6 bases; bases with no gene match: 11. The CDR3 runs to 14 residues. Germline loops: CDR1 DFQATT, CDR2 SNEGSKA (reference sequence). The CDR3 region is CSAQGRTGWTEAFF. The CDR3 DNA sequence: TGCAGTGCCCAAGGGCGGACAGGGTGGACTGAAGCTTTCTTT.

As for this clonotype: The size of this beta chain means little, since it is a stray read in a library made for alpha chains. The rearrangement joins TRBV6-2 or TRBV6-3 to TRBJ2-7; 11 nucleotides match TRBD1. Germline trimming cut 2 bases from V and 4 bases from J; bases unmatched to any gene: 4. This CDR3 contains 15 residues. CDR1 is MNHEY and CDR2 is SVGEGT in the germline V gene. CDR3 bases: TGTGCCAGCAGTTACCGTGGACAGGGGGCATACGAGCAGTACTTC. It specifies CASSYRGQGAYEQYF.

This clonotype was counted at least ten times. This beta chain is a stray read from a library made for alpha chains; its abundance is not meaningful. The chain combines TRBV10-3 with TRBJ1-5; 7 bases match TRBD1. The CDR3 runs to 17 residues. V lost 0 bases, J lost 5 bases, and 10 bases stayed unmatched. Germline V lookup: CDR1 ENHRY, CDR2 SYGVKD. In DNA form, the CDR3 reads TGTGCCATCAGTGAGTCGACTCAGGGGGGTGGTCATCAGCCCCAGCATTTT. It is translated as CAISESTQGGGHQPQHF.

This clonotype has ten or more counts. This beta chain appears as a stray read in a library generated for alpha chains; its size is not informative. This chain uses TRBV7-3 with TRBJ2-5, with 9 bases identical to TRBD2. After removal of 1 base from V and 5 bases from J, the junction contained 2 bases not matched to a gene. CDR3 length equals 14 residues. Germline V gives CDR1 SGHTA, CDR2 FQGTGA. Written as DNA, the CDR3 is TGTGCCAGCAGCTTAATAGCGGGGGTTGAGACCCAGTACTTC. It yields the protein CASSLIAGVETQYF.

The table lists this clonotype with many counts. In a library made to pick up alpha chains, this beta chain is a stray read with a size that means little. The V and J genes are TRBV3-1 and TRBJ2-6; perhaps TRBD1 as D (5 bases). CDR1 is LGHDT, CDR2 YNNKEL, per germline (reference sequence). The V and J ends lost 7 bases and 1 base respectively, with 8 bases between them. The CDR3 totals 14 residues. CDR3 in DNA: TGTGCCAGCACACAGGCGTCTGGGGCCAACGTCCTGACTTTC. Translating gives CASTQASGANVLTF.

This clonotype was counted at least ten times. Since the library was made to target alpha chains, this beta chain is a stray read and its abundance is not meaningful. This chain connects TRBV7-9 to TRBJ1-6, with TRBD1 as a possible D gene (6 bases). The CDR3 is made up of 13 amino acids. V lost 5 bases to trimming and J lost 9 bases, with 11 bases between them. CDR1 is SEHNR, CDR2 FQNEAQ, per germline (reference sequence). The CDR3 loop reads CASSRGQLSPLHF. CDR3 nucleotides: TGTGCCAGCAGCCGTGGACAGCTTTCACCCCTCCACTTT.

This clonotype showed up many times. The junction and the germline gene differ at one end; a read error may be behind it. This beta chain is a stray read from a library made for alpha chains; its abundance is not meaningful. The chain carries TRBV7-7 and TRBJ2-5; D remains ambiguous. The germline V gene has CDR1 SSHAT and CDR2 FNYEAQ (reference sequence). This CDR3 region has 12 residues. Here the CDR3 DNA reads TGTGCTAGCAGCTTTAATGGAGAGACCCAGTACTTC. It translates to CASSFNGETQYF.

This clonotype showed up many times. Little can be read into the size of this beta chain, an off-target read in a library designed for alpha chains. The chain has TRBV6-1 and TRBJ1-5; 8 bases fit TRBD1. Germline-derived CDR1 and CDR2 are MNHNS and SASEGT. The CDR3 contains 14 residues. V lost 8 bases and J lost 6; bases outside the gene matches: 9. In nucleotides, the CDR3 is TGTGCCAGCCGCCCGGACAGGGCGACTCAGCCCCAGCATTTT. This encodes CASRPDRATQPQHF.

In this sample, this clonotype turned up many times. This beta chain appears as a stray read in a library generated for alpha chains; its size is not informative. The V gene is TRBV29-1, the J gene TRBJ2-7; possibly TRBD1 or TRBD2 for D (5 bases each). CDR3 length equals 13 residues. Per the germline V gene, CDR1 is SQVTM and CDR2 is ANQGSEA. Trimming stripped 0 bases from V and 7 bases from J, with 13 bases between. CDR3 residues: CSVEDRGRGEQYF. In nucleotides, the CDR3 is TGCAGCGTTGAAGATCGGGGCAGAGGGGAGCAGTACTTC.

This clonotype was seen ten or more times. As an off-target read in a library built for alpha chains, this beta chain has a frequency of little significance. The V gene is TRBV7-3, the J gene TRBJ2-3; 12 bases are a match to TRBD1. V lost 4 bases to trimming and J lost 5 bases; unmatched junction nucleotides: 7. Per germline, CDR1 SGHTA and CDR2 FQGTGA. This CDR3 is built from 16 residues. The CDR3 loop reads CASSSHGTGGGDTQYF. In DNA, the CDR3 is TGTGCCAGCAGCTCCCACGGGACAGGGGGCGGAGATACGCAGTATTTT.

This clonotype has ten or more counts. The library was prepared for alpha chains; this beta chain is a stray read, so its frequency means little. CDR3 bases: TGTGCCAGTTCCGGGGGGCACACCGGGGAGCTGTTTTTT. It yields the protein CASSGGHTGELFF. The chain recombines TRBV7-2 with TRBJ2-2; the D gene is possibly TRBD2 (7 bases). The CDR3 covers 13 residues. Per the germline V gene, CDR1 is SGHTA and CDR2 is FQGNSA. The V end was cut by 9 bases, the J end by 3 bases, with 11 bases between.

Relative to its sample, this clonotype is medium-sized. Since it is a stray read in a library aimed at alpha chains, this beta chain has a size that is not meaningful. The gene calls are TRBV5-1 and TRBJ2-3, with D perhaps being TRBD1 or TRBD2 (6 bases each). Between the trimmed V and J ends, which lost 1 base and 3 bases, there was a span of 12 bases. CDR3 size: 15 residues. Germline loops: CDR1 SGHRS, CDR2 YFSETQ. The chain's CDR3 is CASSLIGGGTDTQYF. The DNA of the CDR3 is TGCGCCAGCAGCTTGATTGGAGGGGGAACAGATACGCAGTATTTT.

This clonotype came up many times. This beta chain lies outside the target of a library built for alpha chains; its clone size means little. The chain is built from TRBV4-3 and TRBJ2-3, with 7 bases aligning to TRBD2. CDR3 size: 16 residues. V trimming: 1 base; J trimming: 0 bases; junction bases outside the gene matches: 4. CDR1 is LGHNA and CDR2 is YSLEER in the germline V gene. The DNA for the CDR3 is TGCGCCAGCAGCCAAGCAGGGACTACTAGCACAGATACGCAGTATTTT. Residues: CASSQAGTTSTDTQYF.

This clonotype was observed many times. This beta chain is an off-target read within a library intended for alpha chains, so its frequency means little. This chain links TRBV2 with TRBJ2-2; D ambiguous. V lost 3 bases and J lost 1, with 9 bases in between. Looked up from germline, CDR1 is SNHLY and CDR2 is FYNNEI. The CDR3 length is 15 residues. CDR3 residues: CASSEGRKNTGELFF. The CDR3 DNA sequence: TGTGCCAGCAGTGAGGGCAGGAAGAACACCGGGGAGCTGTTTTTT.

This clonotype has at least ten counts. In a library made to pick up alpha chains, this beta chain is a stray read with a size that means little. The CDR3 DNA sequence: TGTGCCAGCAGCAAAGTCGGGGGAAAGGGACGCAATGAGCAGTTCTTC. Its protein is CASSKVGGKGRNEQFF. The V and J genes are TRBV4-2 and TRBJ2-1; D possibly corresponds to TRBD2 (6 bases). V was pared by 5 bases and J by 6 bases, with 20 bases between. The CDR3 runs 16 residues. CDR1 is LGHNA, CDR2 YNFKEQ, per germline.

This clonotype was recorded at least ten times. Since it is a stray read in a library aimed at alpha chains, this beta chain has a size that is not meaningful. The V gene is TRBV7-9, the J gene TRBJ1-1; D may be TRBD1 (5 bases). In germline, CDR1 is SEHNR, CDR2 FQNEAQ (reference sequence). Trimming stripped 0 bases from V and 0 bases from J, with 17 bases between. The CDR3 loop spans 18 amino acids. CDR3 DNA: TGTGCCAGCAGCTTAGCGGCGTTGGGGCTTTCAATGAACACTGAAGCTTTCTTT. This codes for CASSLAALGLSMNTEAFF.

This clonotype is medium-sized in the sample. Found in a library prepared for alpha chains, this beta chain is an off-target read, and its abundance has little meaning. The chain carries TRBV12-3 or TRBV12-4 and TRBJ2-7, with 8 bases identical to TRBD1. There are 14 residues in the CDR3. The V segment lost 5 bases and the J segment 5 bases; nucleotides outside the gene matches: 8. The CDR3 spells CASSHTGGMNEQYF. CDR3 bases: TGTGCCAGCAGTCACACAGGGGGGATGAACGAGCAGTACTTC.

This clonotype came up many times. A library made for alpha chains picked up this beta chain off target, so its size means little. V is TRBV7-8 and J is TRBJ2-4, with D possibly being TRBD1 or TRBD2 (5 bases each). V lost 5 bases and J 7 bases, leaving 12 bases between the germline ends. CDR3 size: 13 residues. Per germline, CDR1 SGHVS and CDR2 FQNEAQ. The chain's CDR3 is CASSLGTSNIQYF. The CDR3 DNA sequence: TGTGCCAGCAGCCTAGGGACCAGTAACATTCAGTACTTC.

This clonotype was counted ten times or more. Within a library made for alpha chains, this beta chain is off target, and its count is uninformative. V usage is TRBV9 and J usage is TRBJ2-5; D gene ambiguous. Looked up from germline, CDR1 is SGDLS and CDR2 is YYNGEE. The CDR3 has 15 amino acids. The V end was cut by 4 bases, the J end by 0 bases, with 13 bases between. As DNA, the CDR3 is TGTGCCAGCAGCCCAGGACGGTTGTACCAAGAGACCCAGTACTTC. Its protein is CASSPGRLYQETQYF. The full variable domain, rest sourced from reference TRBV9 and TRBJ2-5, is DSGVTQTPKHLITATGQRVTLRCSPRSGDLSVYWYQQSLDQGLQFLIQYYNGEERAKGNILERFSAQQFPDLHSELNLSSLELGDSALYFCASSPGRLYQETQYFGPGTRLLVL.

This clonotype was observed a few times. A library prepared for alpha chains yielded this beta chain as an off-target read; its size is of little meaning. CDR3 residues: CASSPKGQVQYF. The CDR3 DNA sequence: TGTGCCAGCTCACCCAAGGGTCAGGTTCAGTACTTC. The rearrangement links TRBV18 to TRBJ2-4; D gene unclear. Germline loops: CDR1 KGHSH, CDR2 LQKENI. V dropped 3 bases and J dropped 11 bases, with 11 bases sitting between them. The CDR3 consists of 12 residues.